One and the same sample provided the 30 T cell receptor beta chains below, sequenced in a study of T cell repertoires in cytomegalovirus infection. From the reads, TCRdb called clonotypes with MiXCR, one entry per CDR3 protein. The table includes roughly 240,000 distinct CDR3 sequences, under 8.5% detected once. Sequenced sample: PBMCs. These receptors all stem from a human donor in good health (CMV status not recorded). Some clones in this sample may be carry-over from other donors' samples.

This clonotype was recorded at least ten times. The CDR3 sequence is CASSPVSLNTEAFF. DNA for the CDR3: TGTGCCAGCAGCCCAGTATCCTTGAACACTGAAGCTTTCTTT. The chain joins TRBV11-2 to TRBJ1-1; D remains unclear. The CDR3 extends over 14 amino acids. V gave up 5 bases and J gave up 0 bases, with 10 bases separating them. Germline values: CDR1 SGHAT, CDR2 FQNNGV.

This clonotype was observed at least ten times. The CDR3 protein is CASSLLGLAKNIQYF. The CDR3 region has the DNA TGTGCCAGCAGCTTACTGGGGCTGGCGAAAAACATTCAGTACTTC. The chain links TRBV7-2 to TRBJ2-4; a possible D gene is TRBD1 (5 bases). The V end was cut by 2 bases, the J end by 4 bases, with 12 bases between. The CDR3 extends over 15 amino acids. The germline V gene encodes CDR1 SGHTA and CDR2 FQGNSA.

In its sample, this clonotype was seen many times. The chain has TRBV20-1 and TRBJ1-2; no definite D call. The CDR3 extends over 15 amino acids. V shed 2 bases and J shed 8 bases, with 21 bases lying between them. Germline assignment: CDR1 DFQATT and CDR2 SNEGSKA (reference sequence). The CDR3 region has the DNA TGCAGTGCTAGACGGGTGGCCCTCCGCGGTGGCGGCTACACCTTC. It codes for CSARRVALRGGGYTF.

This clonotype was seen at least ten times. The J gene is TRBJ2-7, the V gene TRBV5-6; D is tentatively TRBD1 or TRBD2 (6 bases each). Germline V CDR1 and CDR2: SGHDT, YYEEEE. V was trimmed by 1 base and J by 0 bases, leaving 23 bases between them. CDR3 length: 19 residues. CDR3 bases: TGTGCCAGCAGCTTGACCCTGAGGAGGGACACAAAAAGCTCCTACGAGCAGTACTTC. Protein sequence: CASSLTLRRDTKSSYEQYF.

This clonotype was seen repeatedly, ten times or more. The rearrangement links TRBV6-1 to TRBJ2-3; 8 bases align to TRBD2. V lost 5 bases and J lost 0; bases outside the gene matches: 7. In germline, CDR1 is MNHNS, CDR2 SASEGT. CDR3 length: 16 amino acids. Written as DNA, the CDR3 is TGTGCCAGCAGTCTCGCGGGGGGCTTTAGCACAGATACGCAGTATTTT. Amino acid sequence: CASSLAGGFSTDTQYF.

This clonotype has ten or more counts. The gene calls are TRBV7-2 and TRBJ1-5, with D maybe TRBD1 (6 bases). The CDR3 contains 15 residues. Trimming left V 6 bases short and J 4 bases short, with 16 bases between. Germline V gives CDR1 SGHTA, CDR2 FQGNSA. For the CDR3, the DNA is TGTGCCAGCAGTTCCCTCGGGGGGGCGAATCAGCCCCAGCATTTT. Residues: CASSSLGGANQPQHF.

In its sample, this clonotype was seen many times. The chain recombines TRBV4-2 with TRBJ1-2; D remains ambiguous. Germline CDR1 reads LGHNA; CDR2 reads YNFKEQ. Trimming shortened V by 0 bases and J by 8 bases, and 10 bases separated the two germline ends. This CDR3 has 13 amino acids. The CDR3 reads CASSQDWRVGYTF. In DNA form, the CDR3 reads TGTGCCAGCAGCCAAGATTGGAGGGTAGGCTACACCTTC.

This clonotype was seen repeatedly, ten times or more. The V gene is TRBV6-1, the J gene TRBJ2-5; tentative D call: TRBD1 (5 bases). The V end was cut by 5 bases, the J end by 5 bases, with 21 bases between. Looked up from germline, CDR1 is MNHNS and CDR2 is SASEGT. This CDR3 spans 16 amino acids. CDR3 in amino acids: CASSSWTDTGAETQYF. The DNA for the CDR3 is TGTGCCAGCAGTTCTTGGACGGATACAGGAGCCGAGACCCAGTACTTC.

In its sample, this clonotype was seen a few times. The J gene is TRBJ2-3, the V gene TRBV7-2; D might be TRBD1 or TRBD2, each matching 7 bases. The CDR3 spans 16 residues. V was trimmed by 0 bases and J by 6 bases, leaving 16 bases between them. The V gene's germline CDR1 is SGHTA and CDR2 FQGNSA. The CDR3 protein is CASSLAPGLGGDTQYF. CDR3 coding DNA: TGTGCCAGCAGCTTAGCGCCCGGACTAGGGGGCGATACGCAGTATTTT.

This clonotype was seen repeatedly, ten times or more. V gene TRBV7-2 combines with J gene TRBJ2-7; 8 bases map to TRBD1. V gave up 5 bases and J gave up 1 base; unmatched junction bases: 4. Germline CDR1 is SGHTA and CDR2 is FQGNSA. The CDR3 runs 14 residues. In DNA form, the CDR3 reads TGTGCCAGCAGCCCTACAGGGGGGTCCTACGAGCAGTACTTC. Encoded protein: CASSPTGGSYEQYF.

This clonotype was seen at least ten times. CDR3 protein: CASGDSNQETQYF. CDR3 DNA: TGTGCCAGTGGGGACAGCAACCAAGAGACCCAGTACTTC. This chain uses TRBV7-9 with TRBJ2-5; TRBD1 matches at 7 bases. This CDR3 contains 13 residues. Trimming took 9 bases from V and 0 from J; bases not matched to a gene: 4. The germline V gene has CDR1 SEHNR and CDR2 FQNEAQ (reference sequence).

Many counts were recorded for this clonotype. V usage is TRBV20-1 and J usage is TRBJ2-4; D is unresolved. CDR3 length equals 14 residues. Trimming stripped 4 bases from V and 0 bases from J, with 10 bases between. CDR1 and CDR2 (germline): DFQATT, SNEGSKA (reference sequence). CDR3 coding DNA: TGCAGTGCTAATAGTGGAATAGCCAAAAACATTCAGTACTTC. As protein: CSANSGIAKNIQYF.

This clonotype was seen many times. V and J are TRBV20-1 and TRBJ2-7, with D tentatively TRBD1 (6 bases). Germline V CDR1 and CDR2: DFQATT, SNEGSKA (reference sequence). Trimming took 6 bases from V and 6 from J, leaving 15 bases between them. This CDR3 spans 12 amino acids. The CDR3 DNA reads TGCAGTGCCAGGACAGAGTCCGGCGAGCAGTACTTC. Protein sequence: CSARTESGEQYF.

This clonotype appeared many times. This rearrangement joins TRBV12-5 to TRBJ2-7; 9 bases line up with TRBD1. The CDR3 totals 14 residues. With V trimmed by 5 bases and J by 2 bases, 4 bases remained unmatched. Germline V gives CDR1 LGHNT, CDR2 FRNRAP. The CDR3 nucleotides read TGTGCTAGTGGTGCGGACAGGGGAACCTACGAGCAGTACTTC. Protein product: CASGADRGTYEQYF.

Many counts were recorded for this clonotype. The chain has TRBV2 and TRBJ1-4; no clear D. The CDR3 contains 16 residues. CDR1 and CDR2 from the germline V gene are SNHLY and FYNNEI. Trimming removed 1 base at V and 3 bases at J, with 12 bases between. This CDR3 reads CASSEESGRANEKLFF. CDR3 in DNA: TGTGCCAGCAGTGAAGAATCCGGCAGAGCTAATGAAAAACTGTTTTTT.

This clonotype was recorded at least ten times. This rearrangement joins TRBV6-5 to TRBJ1-1; D uncertain. Between the trimmed V and J ends, which lost 0 bases and 7 bases, there was a span of 6 bases. CDR3 length: 12 amino acids. Germline V gene sequence: CDR1 MNHEY, CDR2 SVGAGI. The CDR3 coding sequence is TGTGCCAGCAGTTACTCGGACGGTGAAGCTTTCTTT. This codes for CASSYSDGEAFF.

This clonotype was counted many times. The CDR3 DNA follows: TGTGCCAGCTCAACCGTGGGAACTACTAGCAATCAGCCCCAGCATTTT. This sequence encodes CASSTVGTTSNQPQHF. The chain employs TRBV18 and TRBJ1-5, with D hard to call. V was pared by 5 bases and J by 0 bases, with 14 bases between. CDR3 length: 16 amino acids. The germline gives CDR1 KGHSH, CDR2 LQKENI. Looking up the rest from reference TRBV18 and TRBJ1-5 gives the full variable domain: NAGVMQNPRHLVRRRGQEARLRCSPMKGHSHVYWYRQLPEEGLKFMVYLQKENIIDESGMPKERFSAEFPKEGPSILRIQQVVRGDSAAYFCASSTVGTTSNQPQHFGDGTRLSIL.

This clonotype was seen many times. This chain links TRBV9 with TRBJ2-5; 9 bases are shared with TRBD2. The V and J ends lost 0 bases and 2 bases, in that order; junction bases with no gene match: 8. The length of the CDR3 is 17 residues. Germline assignment: CDR1 SGDLS and CDR2 YYNGEE. DNA of the CDR3: TGTGCCAGCAGCGTAGGGCGGGGGGGGCATAATCAAGAGACCCAGTACTTC. It translates to CASSVGRGGHNQETQYF.

The sample holds many counts of this clonotype. The chain combines TRBV7-6 with TRBJ2-3; no reliable D call. V was shortened by 5 bases and J by 4 bases, with 13 bases between the two germline ends. The germline V gene encodes CDR1 SGHVS and CDR2 FNYEAQ. The CDR3 is 14 residues long. CDR3 in DNA: TGTGCCAGCAGCCCGCACCCCCCAGCAGATACGCAGTATTTT. Protein product: CASSPHPPADTQYF.

The chain joins TRBV20-1 to TRBJ1-1, with D possibly TRBD1 on 5 matching bases. The CDR3 has 13 amino acids. V was pared by 3 bases and J by 5 bases, with 13 bases between. Germline CDR1 is DFQATT and CDR2 is SNEGSKA (reference sequence). The CDR3 loop is CSASRQGRTEAFF. The CDR3 DNA follows: TGCAGTGCTAGTCGGCAGGGACGGACTGAAGCTTTCTTT.

This clonotype has at least ten counts. This chain joins TRBV2 and TRBJ1-2; no firm D call. Trimming cost V 7 bases and J 2 bases, with 14 bases left between them. CDR1 and CDR2 (germline): SNHLY, FYNNEI. This CDR3 comprises 14 residues. The CDR3 reads CASNTAGPNYGYTF. CDR3 sequence (DNA): TGTGCCAGCAACACAGCCGGTCCGAACTATGGCTACACCTTC.

This clonotype was picked up many times. The rearrangement joins TRBV29-1 to TRBJ1-1; D not resolved. The CDR3 extends over 10 amino acids. V was clipped by 6 bases and J by 2 bases, with 4 bases between them. Germline CDR1 SQVTM, CDR2 ANQGSEA. Here the CDR3 DNA reads TGCAGCGTACGTAACACTGAAGCTTTCTTT. It specifies CSVRNTEAFF.

This clonotype came up a few times. This chain uses TRBV11-2 with TRBJ2-6; TRBD2 is a possible D gene (5 bases). Trimming left V 5 bases short and J 1 base short, with 15 bases between. The CDR3 extends over 17 amino acids. Germline values: CDR1 SGHAT, CDR2 FQNNGV. The CDR3 loop reads CASSLRVLASGANVLTF. In DNA, the CDR3 is TGTGCCAGCAGCCTCCGGGTCCTAGCTTCTGGGGCCAACGTCCTGACTTTC.

Many counts were recorded for this clonotype. The genes are TRBV7-2 and TRBJ1-6; D may be TRBD1 (5 bases). In germline, CDR1 is SGHTA, CDR2 FQGNSA. Trimming stripped 1 base from V and 0 bases from J, with 16 bases between. The CDR3 length is 19 residues. The CDR3, as DNA: TGTGCCAGCAGCTTAGGGCAGGGACTCGGAAGCTCCTATAATTCACCCCTCCACTTT. Encoded protein: CASSLGQGLGSSYNSPLHF.

Worth noting for this clonotype: At one of its ends the junction is not consistent with the germline gene, which may arise from a read error. The genes are TRBV7-9 and TRBJ1-4; D gene uncertain. The CDR3 totals 15 residues. Looked up from germline, CDR1 is SEHNR and CDR2 is FQNEAQ (reference sequence). The CDR3 sequence: CASSRPLPTNENLFF. CDR3 nucleotide sequence: TGTGCCAGCAGCCGTCCACTTCCAACTAATGAAAACCTGTTTTTT.

In its sample, this clonotype was seen many times. V and J are TRBV28 and TRBJ2-7, with D maybe TRBD1 (6 bases). This CDR3 comprises 14 residues. The germline CDR1 and CDR2 sequences are MDHEN and SYDVKM. V shed 3 bases and J shed 3 bases, with 12 bases lying between them. The CDR3 is CASSFRDRNYEQYF. Here the CDR3 DNA reads TGTGCCAGCAGTTTCCGAGACAGGAACTACGAGCAGTACTTC.

This clonotype was detected many times. The CDR3 DNA reads TGTGCCAGCAGCGGCAAGGGAGTCGCTGAAGCTTTCTTT. Amino acids: CASSGKGVAEAFF. The V gene is TRBV7-2, the J gene TRBJ1-1; no definite D call. The CDR3 is 13 amino acids. The ends were cut back, 5 bases at V and 6 bases at J, with 13 bases in the middle. Germline V gene lookup returns CDR1 SGHTA and CDR2 FQGNSA.

This clonotype was detected many times. The chain carries TRBV4-2 and TRBJ2-6, with a weak D call TRBD2 (5 bases). Germline CDR1 LGHNA, CDR2 YNFKEQ. V gave up 4 bases and J gave up 1 base, with 11 bases separating them. CDR3 size: 16 residues. CDR3 loop: CASSPLGESGANVLTF. For the CDR3, the DNA is TGTGCCAGCAGCCCCCTCGGGGAGTCTGGGGCCAACGTCCTGACTTTC.

This clonotype was seen repeatedly, ten times or more. V is TRBV11-2 and J is TRBJ1-1; D is uncertain. V was pared by 5 bases and J by 1 base, with 14 bases between. The CDR3 contains 15 residues. CDR1 and CDR2 (germline): SGHAT, FQNNGV. CDR3 sequence reads: CASSPRTGGNTEAFF. CDR3 in DNA: TGTGCCAGCAGCCCTCGGACGGGAGGGAACACTGAAGCTTTCTTT.

The table lists this clonotype with a few counts. Here the CDR3 DNA reads TGTGCCAGTAGTATCCGGCGAGGGGATTCACCCCTCCACTTT. Its translation is CASSIRRGDSPLHF. The V gene is TRBV19, the J gene TRBJ1-6, with a possible D match to TRBD1 (5 bases). Germline loops: CDR1 LNHDA, CDR2 SQIVND (reference sequence). The V and J ends lost 3 bases and 8 bases respectively, with 11 bases between them. The CDR3 covers 14 residues.